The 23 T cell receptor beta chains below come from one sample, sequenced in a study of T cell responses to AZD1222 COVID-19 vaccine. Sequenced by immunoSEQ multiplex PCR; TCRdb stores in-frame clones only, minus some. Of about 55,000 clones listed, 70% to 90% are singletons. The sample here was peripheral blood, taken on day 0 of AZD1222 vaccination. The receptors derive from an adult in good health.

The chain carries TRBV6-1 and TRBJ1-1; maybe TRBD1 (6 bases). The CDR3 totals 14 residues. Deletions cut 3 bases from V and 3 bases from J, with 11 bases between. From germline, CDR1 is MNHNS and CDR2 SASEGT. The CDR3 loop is CASSDRGSDTEAFF. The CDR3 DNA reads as TGTGCCAGCAGTGACAGGGGTTCAGACACTGAAGCTTTCTTT.

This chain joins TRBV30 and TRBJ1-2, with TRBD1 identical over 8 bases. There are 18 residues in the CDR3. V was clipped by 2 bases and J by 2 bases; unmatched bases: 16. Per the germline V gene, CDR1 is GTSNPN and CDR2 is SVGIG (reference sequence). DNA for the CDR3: TGTGCCTGGAGTTTAAGCCCCCGTTGGAGGACAGGGAACTATGGCTACACCTTC. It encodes CAWSLSPRWRTGNYGYTF.

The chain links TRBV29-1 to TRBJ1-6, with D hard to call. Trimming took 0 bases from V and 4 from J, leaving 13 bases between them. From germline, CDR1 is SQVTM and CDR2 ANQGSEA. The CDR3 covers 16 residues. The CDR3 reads CSVEDRRASYNSPLHF. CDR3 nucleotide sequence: TGCAGCGTTGAAGATAGGAGGGCCTCTTATAATTCACCCCTCCACTTT.

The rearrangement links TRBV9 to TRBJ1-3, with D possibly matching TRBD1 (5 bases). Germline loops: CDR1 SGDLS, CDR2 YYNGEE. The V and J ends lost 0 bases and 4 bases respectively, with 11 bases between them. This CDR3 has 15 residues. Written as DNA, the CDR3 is TGTGCCAGCAGCGTAGCGGGGGTAGCCGGAAACACCATATATTTT. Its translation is CASSVAGVAGNTIYF.

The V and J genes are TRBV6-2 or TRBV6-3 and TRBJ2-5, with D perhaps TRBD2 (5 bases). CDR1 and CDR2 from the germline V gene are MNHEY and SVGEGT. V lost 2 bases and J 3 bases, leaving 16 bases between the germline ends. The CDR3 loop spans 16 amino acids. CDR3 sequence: CASSYVAAGFKETQYF. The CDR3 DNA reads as TGTGCCAGCAGTTACGTCGCCGCGGGTTTCAAAGAGACCCAGTACTTC.

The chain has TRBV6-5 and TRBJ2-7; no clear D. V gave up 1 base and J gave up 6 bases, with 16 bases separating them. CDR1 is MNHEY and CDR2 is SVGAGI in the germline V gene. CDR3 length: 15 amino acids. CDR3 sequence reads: CASSYFGQAPSEQYF. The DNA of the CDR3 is TGTGCCAGCAGTTACTTCGGTCAGGCCCCCTCCGAGCAGTACTTC.

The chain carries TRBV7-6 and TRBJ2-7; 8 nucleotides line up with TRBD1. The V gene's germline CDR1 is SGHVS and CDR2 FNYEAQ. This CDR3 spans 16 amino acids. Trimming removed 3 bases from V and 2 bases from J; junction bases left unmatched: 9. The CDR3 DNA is TGTGCCAGCAGCTTTGACCTAAGGACAGGGACCTACGAGCAGTACTTC. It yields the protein CASSFDLRTGTYEQYF.

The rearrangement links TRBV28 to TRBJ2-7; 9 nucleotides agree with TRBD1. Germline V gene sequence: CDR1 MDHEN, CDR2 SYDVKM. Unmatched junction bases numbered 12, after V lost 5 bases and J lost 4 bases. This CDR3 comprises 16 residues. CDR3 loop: CASSPVWWTGAYEQYF. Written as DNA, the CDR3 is TGTGCCAGCAGTCCAGTCTGGTGGACAGGGGCATACGAGCAGTACTTC.

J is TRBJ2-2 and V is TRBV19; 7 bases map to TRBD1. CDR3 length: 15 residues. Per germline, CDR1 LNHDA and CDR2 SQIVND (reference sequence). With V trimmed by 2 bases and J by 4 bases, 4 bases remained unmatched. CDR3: CASSITGDLTGELFF. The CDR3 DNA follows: TGTGCCAGTAGTATAACAGGGGACCTCACCGGGGAGCTGTTTTTT.

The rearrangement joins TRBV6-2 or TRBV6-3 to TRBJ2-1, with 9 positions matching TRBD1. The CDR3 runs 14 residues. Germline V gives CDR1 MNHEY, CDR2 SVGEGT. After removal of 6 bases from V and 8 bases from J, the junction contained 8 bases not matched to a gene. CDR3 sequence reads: CASSPGTGLDEQFF. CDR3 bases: TGTGCCAGCAGCCCCGGGACAGGGTTGGATGAGCAGTTCTTC.

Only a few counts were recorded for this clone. The CDR3 region is CASSRTGAVGYEQYF. The CDR3 nucleotides read TGTGCCAGCAGCCGGACAGGGGCTGTCGGGTACGAGCAGTACTTC. V gene TRBV27 combines with J gene TRBJ2-7; 9 nucleotides line up with TRBD1. The V gene end was trimmed by 6 bases and the J gene end by 4 bases; junction bases not matched to a gene: 10. The CDR3 contains 15 residues. The V gene's germline CDR1 is MNHEY and CDR2 SMNVEV (reference sequence).

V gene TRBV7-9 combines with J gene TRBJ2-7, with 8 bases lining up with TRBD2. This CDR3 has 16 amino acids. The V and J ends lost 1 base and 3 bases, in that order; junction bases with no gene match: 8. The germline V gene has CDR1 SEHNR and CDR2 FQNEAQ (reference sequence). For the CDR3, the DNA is TGTGCCAGCAGCTTAGGTTCTCCGGGACTAGTCTACGAGCAGTACTTC. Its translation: CASSLGSPGLVYEQYF.

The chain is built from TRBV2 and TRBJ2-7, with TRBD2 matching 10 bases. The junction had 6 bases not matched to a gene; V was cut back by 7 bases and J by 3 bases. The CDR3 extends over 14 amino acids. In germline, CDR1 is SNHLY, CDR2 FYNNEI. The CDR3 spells CASMAASGGYEQYF. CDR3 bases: TGTGCCAGCATGGCGGCTAGCGGGGGCTACGAGCAGTACTTC. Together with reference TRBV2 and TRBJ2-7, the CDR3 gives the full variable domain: EPEVTQTPSHQVTQMGQEVILRCVPISNHLYFYWYRQILGQKVEFLVSFYNNEISEKSEIFDDQFSVERPDGSNFTLKIRSTKLEDSAMYFCASMAASGGYEQYFGPGTRLTVT.

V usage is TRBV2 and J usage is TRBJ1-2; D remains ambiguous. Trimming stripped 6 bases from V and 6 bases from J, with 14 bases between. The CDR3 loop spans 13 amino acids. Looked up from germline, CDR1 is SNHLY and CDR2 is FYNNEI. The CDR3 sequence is CASSSQTLDGYTF. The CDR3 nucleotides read TGTGCCAGCAGCTCACAGACGCTGGATGGCTACACCTTC. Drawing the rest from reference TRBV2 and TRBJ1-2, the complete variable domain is EPEVTQTPSHQVTQMGQEVILRCVPISNHLYFYWYRQILGQKVEFLVSFYNNEISEKSEIFDDQFSVERPDGSNFTLKIRSTKLEDSAMYFCASSSQTLDGYTFGSGTRLTVV.

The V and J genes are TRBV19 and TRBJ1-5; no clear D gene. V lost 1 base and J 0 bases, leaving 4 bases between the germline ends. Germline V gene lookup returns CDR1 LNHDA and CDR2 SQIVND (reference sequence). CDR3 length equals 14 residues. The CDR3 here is CASSIGDSNQPQHF. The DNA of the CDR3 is TGTGCCAGTAGTATAGGTGATAGCAATCAGCCCCAGCATTTT.

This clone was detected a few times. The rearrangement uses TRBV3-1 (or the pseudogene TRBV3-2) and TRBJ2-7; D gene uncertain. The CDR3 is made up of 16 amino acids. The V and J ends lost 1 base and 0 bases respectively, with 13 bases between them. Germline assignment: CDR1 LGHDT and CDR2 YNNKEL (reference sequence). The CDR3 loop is CASSQVWRPSSYEQYF. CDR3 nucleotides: TGTGCCAGCAGCCAAGTCTGGCGACCGTCCTCCTACGAGCAGTACTTC.

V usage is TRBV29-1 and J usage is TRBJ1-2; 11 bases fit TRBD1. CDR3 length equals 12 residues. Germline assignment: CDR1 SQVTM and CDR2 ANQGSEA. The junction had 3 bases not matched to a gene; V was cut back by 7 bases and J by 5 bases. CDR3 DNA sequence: TGCAGCGCGGGACAGGGGGGGTATGGCTACACCTTC. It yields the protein CSAGQGGYGYTF.

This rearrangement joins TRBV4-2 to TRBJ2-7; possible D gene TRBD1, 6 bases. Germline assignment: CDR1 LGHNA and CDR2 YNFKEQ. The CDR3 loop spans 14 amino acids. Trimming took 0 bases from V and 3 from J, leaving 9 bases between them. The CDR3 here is CASSQEDSFYEQYF. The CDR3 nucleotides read TGTGCCAGCAGCCAAGAGGACAGTTTCTACGAGCAGTACTTC.

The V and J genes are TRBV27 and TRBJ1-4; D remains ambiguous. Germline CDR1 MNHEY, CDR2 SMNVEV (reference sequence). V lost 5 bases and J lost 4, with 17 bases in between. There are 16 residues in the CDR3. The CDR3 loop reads CASSPIGGLGNEKLFF. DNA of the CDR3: TGTGCCAGCAGTCCAATAGGAGGGCTTGGTAATGAAAAACTGTTTTTT.

The CDR3, as DNA: TGTGCCAGCAGTCCAAGACAGGGGGCCTACGAGCAGTACTTC. This codes for CASSPRQGAYEQYF. This chain links TRBV27 with TRBJ2-7, with 9 bases lining up with TRBD1. The V gene's germline CDR1 is MNHEY and CDR2 SMNVEV (reference sequence). CDR3 length equals 14 residues. V was clipped by 5 bases and J by 2 bases; unmatched bases: 4.

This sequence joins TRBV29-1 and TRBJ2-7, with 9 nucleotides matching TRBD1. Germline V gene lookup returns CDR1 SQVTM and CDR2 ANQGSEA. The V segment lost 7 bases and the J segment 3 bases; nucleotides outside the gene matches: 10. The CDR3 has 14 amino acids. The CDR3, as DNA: TGCAGCGCCCGACCCGGGGGACAGGGCTACGAGCAGTACTTC. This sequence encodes CSARPGGQGYEQYF.

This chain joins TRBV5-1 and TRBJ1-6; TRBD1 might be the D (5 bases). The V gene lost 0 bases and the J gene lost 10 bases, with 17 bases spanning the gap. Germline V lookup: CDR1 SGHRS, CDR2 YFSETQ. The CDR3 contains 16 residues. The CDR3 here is CASSLEGGGALSPLHF. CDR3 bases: TGCGCCAGCAGCTTGGAGGGAGGAGGGGCTTTATCACCCCTCCACTTT.

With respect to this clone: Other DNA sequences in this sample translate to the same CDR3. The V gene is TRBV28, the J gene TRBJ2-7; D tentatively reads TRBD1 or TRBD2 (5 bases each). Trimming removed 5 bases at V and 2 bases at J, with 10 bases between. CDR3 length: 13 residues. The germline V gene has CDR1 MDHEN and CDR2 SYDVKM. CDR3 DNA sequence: TGTGCCAGCAGTCCCGGGGCCCCCTACGAGCAGTACTTC. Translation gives CASSPGAPYEQYF.